Each of the 9 T cell receptor beta chains below was sequenced from the same sample in a study of T cell changes during pregnancy in multiple sclerosis. Clones were read by immunoSEQ multiplex PCR, and TCRdb kept only the in-frame ones, dropping some. The table lists about 69,000 clones, around nine tenths of them singletons, with about 0.27% in the top ten. This specimen was CD4+ T cells from peripheral blood mononuclear cells, taken in the third trimester of pregnancy. Receptors were obtained from a female donor in good health, enrolled as a control in a pregnancy study.

The chain recombines TRBV11-2 with TRBJ2-1; 7 bases line up with TRBD1. Per germline, CDR1 SGHAT and CDR2 FQNNGV. This CDR3 has 16 residues. With 6 bases clipped from V and 1 base from J, the junction kept 9 bases outside the gene matches. The CDR3 DNA follows: TGTGCCAGCAGGTGGGACAGAAGCTTTTCCTACAATGAGCAGTTCTTC. It specifies CASRWDRSFSYNEQFF.

This chain links TRBV2 with TRBJ1-5; 8 nucleotides line up with TRBD1. CDR3 length: 14 amino acids. J lost 7 bases, V lost 6 bases, and 8 bases had no gene match. Germline V lookup: CDR1 SNHLY, CDR2 FYNNEI. Here the CDR3 reads CASRDQGAPQPQHF. The DNA for the CDR3 is TGTGCCAGCAGGGATCAGGGGGCCCCCCAGCCCCAGCATTTT. The full variable domain, completed using reference TRBV2 and TRBJ1-5, is EPEVTQTPSHQVTQMGQEVILRCVPISNHLYFYWYRQILGQKVEFLVSFYNNEISEKSEIFDDQFSVERPDGSNFTLKIRSTKLEDSAMYFCASRDQGAPQPQHFGDGTRLSIL.

The chain joins TRBV4-3 to TRBJ2-5; D ambiguous. V lost 0 bases and J 4 bases, leaving 12 bases between the germline ends. Germline CDR1 and CDR2: LGHNA and YSLEER. CDR3 length: 15 amino acids. The CDR3 loop is CASSQEVHRGETQYF. CDR3 DNA: TGCGCCAGCAGCCAAGAAGTACACCGCGGAGAGACCCAGTACTTC.

The rearrangement uses TRBV18 and TRBJ1-5, with no clear D. CDR1 is KGHSH and CDR2 is LQKENI in the germline V gene. V dropped 6 bases and J dropped 4 bases, with 10 bases sitting between them. This CDR3 has 13 amino acids. The CDR3 sequence: CASSSDTNQPQHF. DNA of the CDR3: TGTGCCAGCTCGTCTGACACAAATCAGCCCCAGCATTTT.

This clone is a singleton in its sample. J is TRBJ1-4 and V is TRBV5-1, with D maybe TRBD1 (5 bases). The germline gives CDR1 SGHRS, CDR2 YFSETQ. Between the trimmed V and J ends, which lost 0 bases and 3 bases, there was a span of 12 bases. The CDR3 has 16 amino acids. This CDR3 reads CASSLVMGEANEKLFF. DNA of the CDR3: TGCGCCAGCAGCTTGGTTATGGGGGAGGCTAATGAAAAACTGTTTTTT.

This rearrangement joins TRBV5-5 to TRBJ1-1; 7 nucleotides align to TRBD1. The CDR3 is 14 residues long. Germline V gene lookup returns CDR1 SGHKS and CDR2 YYEKEE (reference sequence). V was pared by 4 bases and J by 4 bases, with 7 bases of the junction left unmatched. The CDR3 DNA reads TGTGCCAGCAGCCCGACAGGGCTAGGCACTGAAGCTTTCTTT. Translation: CASSPTGLGTEAFF.

The chain carries TRBV7-9 and TRBJ2-5, with D perhaps TRBD2 (5 bases). Germline-derived CDR1 and CDR2 are SEHNR and FQNEAQ (reference sequence). CDR3 size: 13 residues. The V and J ends lost 9 bases and 3 bases respectively, with 14 bases between them. The CDR3 DNA reads as TGTGCCAGTTACGGGCCGCGGGAAGAGACCCAGTACTTC. Its translation: CASYGPREETQYF. Full variable domain (rest looked up from reference TRBV7-9 and TRBJ2-5): DTGVSQNPRHKITKRGQNVTFRCDPISEHNRLYWYRQTLGQGPEFLTYFQNEAQLEKSRLLSDRFSAERPKGSFSTLEIQRTEQGDSAMYLCASYGPREETQYFGPGTRLLVL.

The J gene is TRBJ2-7, the V gene TRBV6-6; the match to TRBD1 covers 10 bases. The length of the CDR3 is 15 residues. Per germline, CDR1 MNHNY and CDR2 SVGAGI (reference sequence). Trimming removed 2 bases from V and 4 bases from J; junction bases left unmatched: 5. The CDR3 loop is CASSYDPGQGYEQYF. Written as DNA, the CDR3 is TGTGCCAGCAGTTACGATCCGGGACAGGGGTACGAGCAGTACTTC.

The rearrangement links TRBV11-3 to TRBJ1-2; D unclear. CDR1 is SGHNT and CDR2 is YENEEA in the germline V gene. Trimming took off 5 bases at V and 6 bases at J, with 16 bases between the two ends. The CDR3 is 14 residues long. CDR3 sequence (DNA): TGTGCCAGCAGCCCAATCTTACATCTCGATGGCTACACCTTC. It codes for CASSPILHLDGYTF.